A single sample is the source of the 27 T cell receptor beta chains below, sequenced in a study of early T cells in non-severe SARS-CoV-2 infection. TCRdb passed the 5' RACE reads through MiXCR, listing each CDR3 protein once. The repertoire holds 25,000 to 30,000 distinct CDR3 sequences, with 4% to 5.5% as singletons. Sequencing input: whole blood. All receptors derive from an adult who was a healthcare worker with PCR-confirmed SARS-CoV-2 infection or an uninfected control (not recorded which).

This clonotype has just a few counts. The chain couples TRBV6-2 or TRBV6-3 to TRBJ1-5; no clear D gene. The CDR3 length is 12 residues. Germline V lookup: CDR1 MNHEY, CDR2 SVGEGT. The ends were cut back, 8 bases at V and 3 bases at J, with 8 bases in the middle. The CDR3 loop reads CASSGLNQPQHF. In DNA, the CDR3 is TGTGCCAGCTCAGGCCTCAATCAGCCCCAGCATTTT.

The rearrangement joins TRBV7-9 to TRBJ2-2; 11 nucleotides line up with TRBD2. The CDR3 is 17 residues long. CDR1 and CDR2 from the germline V gene are SEHNR and FQNEAQ (reference sequence). V lost 5 bases, J lost 4 bases, and 9 bases stayed unmatched. The DNA of the CDR3 is TGTGCCAGCAGCATGGGCGGGACTAGCGGAAGCACCGGGGAGCTGTTTTTT. It translates to CASSMGGTSGSTGELFF.

This clonotype was detected many times. The chain links TRBV29-1 to TRBJ2-3; 10 positions match TRBD2. Germline CDR1 SQVTM, CDR2 ANQGSEA. V trimming: 5 bases; J trimming: 2 bases; junction bases outside the gene matches: 4. This CDR3 region has 14 residues. In DNA, the CDR3 is TGCAGCGTTAGACTAGCGGGTACCACAGATACGCAGTATTTT. Translation: CSVRLAGTTDTQYF.

As for this clonotype: This CDR3 is missing its conserved last phenylalanine or tryptophan, likely due to a read error. The chain has TRBV12-3 or TRBV12-4 and TRBJ2-6, with D perhaps matching TRBD1 (5 bases). This CDR3 spans 15 amino acids. V was cut by 7 bases and J by 0 bases, with 10 bases left in between. CDR3 nucleotides: TGTGCCAGCACTTTCAGGGACTCTGGGGCCAACGTCCTGACTATC. Its protein is CASTFRDSGANVLTI.

This clonotype has ten or more counts. A much more abundant neighbour one base away suggests this may be a read error. This chain connects TRBV7-2 to TRBJ2-1; no reliable D call. The germline V and J ends were trimmed by 3 bases and 5 bases, with 8 bases remaining between them. CDR3 length equals 13 residues. Germline V gene sequence: CDR1 SGHTA, CDR2 FQGNSA. The CDR3 here is CASSFLADNEQFF. CDR3 DNA: TGTGCCAGCAGCTTCCTTGCGGACAATGAGCAGTTCTTC.

This clonotype was counted ten times or more. This sequence joins TRBV5-8 and TRBJ2-1; D not resolved. Germline assignment: CDR1 SGHTS and CDR2 YDEGEE. The CDR3 length is 18 residues. The V and J ends lost 4 bases and 7 bases respectively, with 27 bases between them. CDR3 coding DNA: TGTGCCAGCAGCAGGACCAAGGGTGCCGTGTGGTCGTCAAATGAGCAGTTCTTC. Its translation is CASSRTKGAVWSSNEQFF. Together with reference TRBV5-8 and TRBJ2-1, the CDR3 gives the full variable domain: EAGVTQSPTHLIKTRGQQATLRCSPISGHTSVYWYQQALGLGLQFLLWYDEGEERNRGNFPPRFSGRQFPNYSSELNVNALELEDSALYLCASSRTKGAVWSSNEQFFGPGTRLTVL.

This clonotype was counted at least ten times. This chain uses TRBV3-1 with TRBJ2-6; D uncertain. This CDR3 comprises 15 residues. The germline gives CDR1 LGHDT, CDR2 YNNKEL (reference sequence). The ends were cut back, 4 bases at V and 4 bases at J, with 11 bases in the middle. DNA of the CDR3: TGTGCCAGCAGCCCCGGTGGTACCGGGGCCAACGTCCTGACTTTC. It yields the protein CASSPGGTGANVLTF. The whole variable domain, remainder taken from reference TRBV3-1 and TRBJ2-6, is DTAVSQTPKYLVTQMGNDKSIKCEQNLGHDTMYWYKQDSKKFLKIMFSYNNKELIINETVPNRFSPKSPDKAHLNLHINSLELGDSAVYFCASSPGGTGANVLTFGAGSRLTVL.

Ten or more counts support this clonotype. This rearrangement joins TRBV6-2 or TRBV6-3 to TRBJ1-1, with D unclear. The germline gives CDR1 MNHEY, CDR2 SVGEGT. The V end was cut by 0 bases, the J end by 0 bases, with 14 bases between. The CDR3 length is 17 residues. CDR3 sequence (DNA): TGTGCCAGCAGTTACTCGATGGTCTCCGGCTTGAACACTGAAGCTTTCTTT. This codes for CASSYSMVSGLNTEAFF.

This chain uses TRBV11-1 with TRBJ2-3; 10 bases align to TRBD2. The CDR3 runs 15 residues. Looked up from germline, CDR1 is SGHAT and CDR2 is FQDESV (reference sequence). The ends lost 4 bases at V and 2 bases at J; junction bases unmatched: 3. This CDR3 is CASSSLAGATDTQYF. As DNA, the CDR3 is TGTGCCAGCAGCTCGCTAGCGGGAGCCACAGATACGCAGTATTTT.

This clonotype has ten or more counts. The chain has TRBV15 and TRBJ2-6, with 10 bases that match TRBD2. V lost 4 bases to trimming and J lost 0 bases; unmatched junction nucleotides: 6. Germline V lookup: CDR1 LNHNV, CDR2 YYDKDF (reference sequence). The CDR3 contains 18 residues. CDR3 DNA: TGTGCCACCAGCACTAGGACTAGCGGAGACTCTGGGGCCAACGTCCTGACTTTC. This translates into CATSTRTSGDSGANVLTF. The full variable domain, completed using reference TRBV15 and TRBJ2-6, is DAMVIQNPRYQVTQFGKPVTLSCSQTLNHNVMYWYQQKSSQAPKLLFHYYDKDFNNEADTPDNFQSRRPNTSFCFLDIRSPGLGDTAMYLCATSTRTSGDSGANVLTFGAGSRLTVL.

This clonotype was recorded at least ten times. V usage is TRBV29-1 and J usage is TRBJ2-2; D tentatively fits TRBD1 or TRBD2 (5 bases each). V shed 5 bases and J shed 6 bases, with 25 bases lying between them. The CDR3 loop spans 17 amino acids. Germline V gene sequence: CDR1 SQVTM, CDR2 ANQGSEA. CDR3 residues: CSVTGSKQERYPGELFF. The CDR3 nucleotides are TGCAGCGTTACGGGGAGCAAACAGGAAAGGTACCCCGGGGAGCTGTTTTTT.

This clonotype occurred many times. The chain carries TRBV2 and TRBJ2-2; 13 bases agree with TRBD2. Germline CDR1 reads SNHLY; CDR2 reads FYNNEI. The trim removed 2 bases at V and 4 bases at J, leaving 7 bases unmatched. This CDR3 is built from 18 residues. The CDR3 sequence: CASSERTSGSKSTGELFF. The CDR3 coding sequence is TGTGCCAGCAGTGAAAGGACTAGCGGGAGTAAATCCACCGGGGAGCTGTTTTTT.

Only a few counts were recorded for this clonotype. The V and J genes are TRBV7-3 and TRBJ2-5, with 7 bases matching TRBD2. With V trimmed by 5 bases and J by 9 bases, 12 bases remained unmatched. Germline CDR1 SGHTA, CDR2 FQGTGA. There are 14 residues in the CDR3. The CDR3 is CASSPASGGEAQYF. The DNA of the CDR3 is TGTGCCAGCAGCCCGGCCTCTGGGGGGGAGGCCCAGTACTTC.

In this sample, this clonotype turned up many times. The J gene is TRBJ1-6, the V gene TRBV6-1; 9 bases are a match to TRBD1. Trimming removed 1 base from V and 8 bases from J; junction bases left unmatched: 3. Germline V lookup: CDR1 MNHNS, CDR2 SASEGT. This CDR3 has 15 residues. The CDR3: CASSEEGTGYSPLHF. CDR3 sequence (DNA): TGTGCCAGCAGTGAAGAAGGGACAGGGTATTCACCCCTCCACTTT.

This clonotype was counted ten times or more. The gene calls are TRBV6-2 or TRBV6-3 and TRBJ2-1; 10 bases map to TRBD2. There are 13 residues in the CDR3. Per the germline V gene, CDR1 is MNHEY and CDR2 is SVGEGT. With V trimmed by 7 bases and J by 6 bases, 3 bases remained unmatched. The CDR3 nucleotides read TGTGCCAGCAAAGCTAGCGGGAGCAATGAGCAGTTCTTC. It yields the protein CASKASGSNEQFF.

This clonotype was counted ten times or more. This rearrangement joins TRBV7-3 to TRBJ2-1, with a possible D match to TRBD2 (7 bases). This CDR3 is built from 13 residues. The germline V gene encodes CDR1 SGHTA and CDR2 FQGTGA. V dropped 5 bases and J dropped 12 bases, with 17 bases sitting between them. Here the CDR3 reads CASSPQGGGRQFF. DNA of the CDR3: TGTGCCAGCAGCCCGCAGGGAGGGGGGAGGCAGTTCTTC.

V is TRBV5-4 and J is TRBJ2-1; 7 positions match TRBD1. This CDR3 is 15 amino acids long. From germline, CDR1 is SGHNT and CDR2 YYREEE (reference sequence). Trimming cost V 7 bases and J 12 bases; bases outside gene matches: 19. The CDR3 protein is CASSEGGSGLVRQFF. The CDR3 DNA reads as TGTGCCAGCTCAGAAGGGGGCAGTGGTTTAGTTCGGCAGTTCTTC.

This rearrangement joins TRBV5-4 to TRBJ2-3, with 9 bases that match TRBD2. Germline-derived CDR1 and CDR2 are SGHNT and YYREEE (reference sequence). The CDR3 length is 16 residues. V shed 8 bases, J shed 0 bases, and the junction held 10 bases outside the gene matches. The CDR3 protein is CASSPLSGSSTDTQYF. For the CDR3, the DNA is TGTGCCAGTTCCCCCCTTAGCGGGAGTAGCACAGATACGCAGTATTTT.

V gene TRBV27 combines with J gene TRBJ2-1; D could derive from TRBD1 or TRBD2 (7 bases each). Between the trimmed V and J ends, which lost 5 bases and 3 bases, there was a span of 17 bases. Germline-derived CDR1 and CDR2 are MNHEY and SMNVEV (reference sequence). The CDR3 is 16 amino acids. The CDR3 DNA is TGTGCCAGCAGTCCGCAGACAGGGAGGGTCTACAATGAGCAGTTCTTC. Protein sequence: CASSPQTGRVYNEQFF.

In its sample, this clonotype was seen many times. The chain has TRBV4-3 and TRBJ2-3, with D possibly matching TRBD2 (7 bases). Trimming cost V 5 bases and J 2 bases, with 14 bases left between them. In germline, CDR1 is LGHNA, CDR2 YSLEER. This CDR3 is built from 15 residues. The CDR3 protein is CASSVLGGPTDTQYF. CDR3 nucleotide sequence: TGCGCCAGCAGCGTTCTCGGGGGGCCCACAGATACGCAGTATTTT.

This clonotype was recorded many times. The CDR3 DNA sequence: TGTGCCAGCTCACCACCGTACAGGGGAGGCGAAGCTTTCTTT. This sequence encodes CASSPPYRGGEAFF. The rearrangement uses TRBV18 and TRBJ1-1, with 7 bases lining up with TRBD1. Per germline, CDR1 KGHSH and CDR2 LQKENI. V was pared by 0 bases and J by 8 bases, with 6 bases of the junction left unmatched. The CDR3 sequence is 14 residues long.

Note on this clonotype: With a much larger clone just one base away, this may be a read error. The V call is TRBV20-1, the J call TRBJ2-1, with D possibly being TRBD2 (5 bases). CDR3 length: 15 residues. V was trimmed by 4 bases and J by 0 bases, leaving 13 bases between them. Germline V gene sequence: CDR1 DFQATT, CDR2 SNEGSKA (reference sequence). The CDR3, as DNA: TGCAGTGCTATCAGCGGCGTGAGCTCCTACAATGAGCAGTTCTTC. Translating gives CSAISGVSSYNEQFF.

This clonotype was recorded many times. This chain connects TRBV6-2 or TRBV6-3 to TRBJ2-6, with D possibly being TRBD1 (6 bases). CDR1 and CDR2 (germline): MNHEY, SVGEGT. CDR3 size: 17 residues. Between the trimmed V and J ends, which lost 7 bases and 0 bases, there was a span of 16 bases. The CDR3 loop is CASTHLQGNSGANVLTF. DNA of the CDR3: TGTGCCAGCACTCACCTACAGGGCAACTCTGGGGCCAACGTCCTGACTTTC.

This clonotype has more than one count but fewer than ten. The genes are TRBV27 and TRBJ2-7; a possible D gene is TRBD2 (5 bases). Germline CDR1 reads MNHEY; CDR2 reads SMNVEV (reference sequence). The CDR3 is made up of 17 amino acids. Trimming shortened V by 5 bases and J by 4 bases, and 24 bases separated the two germline ends. Written as DNA, the CDR3 is TGTGCCAGCAGTCCCTCGGGGTCTGCCCTCTTCCAGTACGAGCAGTACTTC. Translating gives CASSPSGSALFQYEQYF.

This clonotype has a handful of counts. The chain is built from TRBV5-1 and TRBJ2-1, with 8 bases identical to TRBD1. Germline V gene sequence: CDR1 SGHRS, CDR2 YFSETQ. The CDR3 is 14 amino acids. V shed 3 bases and J 4 bases; nucleotides not matched to a gene: 3. The CDR3 DNA is TGCGCCAGCAGCTCCGGGACAGGATACAATGAGCAGTTCTTC. Translation gives CASSSGTGYNEQFF.

The chain links TRBV10-3 to TRBJ1-1; D remains ambiguous. Germline V gene data show CDR1 as ENHRY and CDR2 as SYGVKD. The V gene lost 0 bases and the J gene lost 10 bases, with 12 bases spanning the gap. The CDR3 is 13 amino acids. The CDR3 nucleotides read TGTGCCATCAGTGAGTCCGGAGGATATGGAGCTTTCTTT. Translating gives CAISESGGYGAFF.

This clonotype showed up many times. The chain links TRBV11-1 to TRBJ2-7; a weak D match, TRBD1 (5 bases). Germline CDR1 and CDR2: SGHAT and FQDESV (reference sequence). Trimming stripped 2 bases from V and 5 bases from J, with 19 bases between. The CDR3 is 16 residues long. As DNA, the CDR3 is TGTGCCAGCAGCTTATCATCAGGGTCGGAAACCAACGAGCAGTACTTC. This encodes CASSLSSGSETNEQYF.